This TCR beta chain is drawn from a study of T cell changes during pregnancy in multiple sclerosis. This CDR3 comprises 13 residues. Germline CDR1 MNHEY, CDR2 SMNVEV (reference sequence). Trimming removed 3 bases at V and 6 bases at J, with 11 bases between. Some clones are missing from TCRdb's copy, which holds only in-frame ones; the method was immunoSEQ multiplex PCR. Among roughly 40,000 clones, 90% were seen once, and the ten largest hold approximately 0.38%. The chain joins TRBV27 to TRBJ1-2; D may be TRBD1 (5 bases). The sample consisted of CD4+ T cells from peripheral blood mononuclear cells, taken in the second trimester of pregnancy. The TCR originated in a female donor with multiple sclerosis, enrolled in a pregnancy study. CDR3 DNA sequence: TGTGCCAGCAGTTTGTGGCGGGGGGATGGCTACACCTTC. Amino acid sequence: CASSLWRGDGYTF.